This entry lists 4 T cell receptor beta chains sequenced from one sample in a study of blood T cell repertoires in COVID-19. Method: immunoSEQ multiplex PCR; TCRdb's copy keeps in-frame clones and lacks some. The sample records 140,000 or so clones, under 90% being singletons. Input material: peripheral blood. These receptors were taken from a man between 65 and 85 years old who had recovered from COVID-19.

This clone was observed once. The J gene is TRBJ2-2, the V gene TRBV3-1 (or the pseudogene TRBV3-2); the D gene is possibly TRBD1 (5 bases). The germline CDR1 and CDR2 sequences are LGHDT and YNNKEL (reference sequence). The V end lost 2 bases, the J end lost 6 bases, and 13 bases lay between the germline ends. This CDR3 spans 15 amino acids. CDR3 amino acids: CASSQTDTVPGELFF. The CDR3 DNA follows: TGTGCCAGCAGCCAAACGGACACTGTACCCGGGGAGCTGTTTTTT.

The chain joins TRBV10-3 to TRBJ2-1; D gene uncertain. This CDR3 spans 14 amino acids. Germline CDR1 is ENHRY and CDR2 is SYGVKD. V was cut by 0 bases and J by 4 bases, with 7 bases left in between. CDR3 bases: TGTGCCATCAGTGAGTCTACAGCTTACAATGAGCAGTTCTTC. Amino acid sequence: CAISESTAYNEQFF.

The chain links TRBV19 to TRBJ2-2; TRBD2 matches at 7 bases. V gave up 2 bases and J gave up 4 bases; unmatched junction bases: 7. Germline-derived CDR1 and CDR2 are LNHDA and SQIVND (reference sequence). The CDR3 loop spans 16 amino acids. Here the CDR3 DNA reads TGTGCCAGTAGTATAAGGGCGGGAGTAGGCACCGGGGAGCTGTTTTTT. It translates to CASSIRAGVGTGELFF.

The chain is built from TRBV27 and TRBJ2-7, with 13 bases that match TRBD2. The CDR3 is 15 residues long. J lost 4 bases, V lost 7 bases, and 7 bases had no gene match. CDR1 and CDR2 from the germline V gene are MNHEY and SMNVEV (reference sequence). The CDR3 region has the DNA TGTGCCAGCACCGTACTAGCGGGAGGGCCTTACGAGCAGTACTTC. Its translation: CASTVLAGGPYEQYF.